A single T cell receptor (beta chain) is shown here with its context. The antigen is unknown. The sample belongs to a study of shared clonotypes between healthy human individuals. The study's findings and limits: Sampling covered nothing but blood. Tissue TCR repertoires likely differ from those found in blood.

The table came from immunoSEQ multiplex PCR; TCRdb's copy has only in-frame clones and leaves some out. This table has under 600,000 clones, 95% to 96% appearing once. Deletions cut 0 bases from V and 7 bases from J, with 4 bases between. CDR3 size: 11 residues. CDR1 is DFQATT and CDR2 is SNEGSKA in the germline V gene (reference sequence). Sequenced: naive CD4+ T cells sorted from blood. Subset defined: CD45RA+ positively selected. The receptor was isolated from a woman aged 25-40 years in good health. The V call is TRBV20-1, the J call TRBJ1-5; D gene uncertain. CDR3 nucleotide sequence: TGCAGTGCTAGAGATCGCCAGCCCCAGCATTTT. Protein: CSARDRQPQHF.